A selection of T cell receptor beta chains follows, all from one sample in a study of PD-1 blockade in classical Hodgkin lymphoma. Produced via immunoSEQ multiplex PCR; TCRdb's table is partial and in-frame only. Altogether about 47,000 clones are present, 90% being singletons, with the ten largest covering about 15%. The sample in question was peripheral blood mononuclear cells (PBMCs), obtained before the fourth cycle of nivolumab. Source of these receptors: a human donor with classical Hodgkin lymphoma. Each CDR3 is given with its conserved first and last residue. D genes are given only for firm matches. For some rows the clone size is stated as once, few or many, or as a class when expanded; others skip it.

d_gene	abundance	j_gene	v_gene	CDR3nt	CDR3aa
-	-	TRBJ2-7	TRBV21-1	TGTGCCAGCAGCCAGACGTTTGGGCTATCCTTGCTTTACGAGCAGTACTTC	CASSQTFGLSLLYEQYF
-	-	TRBJ1-2	TRBV6-6	TGTGCCAGCAGCCCCCCGGGCCGGGGATATGGCTACACCTTC	CASSPPGRGYGYTF
TRBD1	-	TRBJ1-3	TRBV18	TGTGCCAGCTCCCCGACAGGGTCCTCTGGAAACACCATATATTTT	CASSPTGSSGNTIYF
TRBD2	-	TRBJ2-1	TRBV10-2	TGCGCCAGCAGAGTACTAGCGGGAGAACGCAATGAGCAGTTCTTC	CASRVLAGERNEQFF
TRBD1	-	TRBJ2-7	TRBV28	TGTGCCAGCAGGGGGGACAGGGGTCCCTACGAGCAGTACTTC	CASRGDRGPYEQYF
-	-	TRBJ1-1	TRBV5-1	TGCGCCAGCAGCTTTACGATAAGGGACACATCGAACACTGAAGCTTTCTTT	CASSFTIRDTSNTEAFF
-	-	TRBJ1-4	TRBV7-6	TGTGCCAGCAGACAAACGGGGCGGACAAAGGAAAAACTGTTTTTT	CASRQTGRTKEKLFF
-	-	TRBJ2-3	TRBV14	TGTGCCAGCAGCCAAACCCTGACTGCGACAGATACGCAGTATTTT	CASSQTLTATDTQYF
-	once	TRBJ1-2	TRBV6-1	TGTGCCAGCACGGGCAATTGGTGGGACTATGGCTACACCTTC	CASTGNWWDYGYTF
-	-	TRBJ1-1	TRBV5-1	TGCGCCAGCAGCCCCGGACTTCTGAACACTGAAGCTTTCTTT	CASSPGLLNTEAFF
TRBD1	-	TRBJ1-4	TRBV5-1	TGCGCCAGCAGCTTGTTAATAGGGGGCGATGAAAAACTGTTTTTT	CASSLLIGGDEKLFF
-	-	TRBJ2-1	TRBV7-9	TGTGCCAGCAGCTTGGAACCTTTTAGCTCCTACAATGAGCAGTTCTTC	CASSLEPFSSYNEQFF
TRBD1	-	TRBJ1-4	TRBV6-1	TGTGCCAGCAGTGAAGGCGGGACAGGGGGTGAAAAACTGTTTTTT	CASSEGGTGGEKLFF
-	-	TRBJ1-5	TRBV7-9	TGTGCCAGCAGCCCCATGGGGGCAGCGAATCAGCCCCAGCATTTT	CASSPMGAANQPQHF
TRBD1	-	TRBJ2-5	TRBV18	TGTGCCAGCTCAGCTTCCGGGACAGGGAAAGAGACCCAGTACTTC	CASSASGTGKETQYF
-	-	TRBJ2-2	TRBV6-1	TGTGCCAGCAGAGGATCGGGGAACACCGGGGAGCTGTTTTTT	CASRGSGNTGELFF
TRBD2	-	TRBJ2-3	TRBV7-6	TGTGCCAGCAGCTTTATAGCGGGGGGGGCAGATACGCAGTATTTT	CASSFIAGGADTQYF
TRBD1	-	TRBJ2-7	TRBV5-4	TGTGCCAGCAGCTTGGGGGGACAGGACTACGAGCAGTACTTC	CASSLGGQDYEQYF
-	once	TRBJ2-5	TRBV5-1	TGCGCCAGCAGCTTGGTGTGGAACCAAGAGACCCAGTACTTC	CASSLVWNQETQYF
TRBD2	-	TRBJ2-3	TRBV4-2	TGTGCCAGCAGCCTGGGACTAGCGGGAGGGTATTACACAGATACGCAGTATTTT	CASSLGLAGGYYTDTQYF
-	-	TRBJ1-1	TRBV18	TGTGCCAGCTCACCACGAGCCGGACAGAGTCATTTGGCTTTCTTT	CASSPRAGQSHLAFF
-	-	TRBJ1-1	TRBV28	-	CASPSGRGEDTEAFF
TRBD2	-	TRBJ2-1	TRBV7-3	TGTGCCAGCAGCTCGGGGACTACCAATGAGCAGTTCTTC	CASSSGTTNEQFF
-	-	TRBJ2-5	TRBV7-3	TGTGCCAGCAGCGTAACAGGGTACCAAGAGACCCAGTACTTC	CASSVTGYQETQYF
-	-	TRBJ2-3	TRBV7-8	TGTGCCAGCAGCTCCGGGTCCACAGATACGCAGTATTTT	CASSSGSTDTQYF
-	-	TRBJ2-7	TRBV6-1	TGTGCCAGCAGTGTTCAATCACGCGGCCTACGAGTGGAGCAGTACTTC	CASSVQSRGLRVEQYF
TRBD2	-	TRBJ2-1	TRBV28	TGTGCCAGCAGTTTATTACTAGCGGGGACGCAGTTCTTC	CASSLLLAGTQFF
-	-	TRBJ1-4	TRBV5-1	TGCGCCAGCAGCTCGGGGGCAACTAATGAAAAACTGTTTTTT	CASSSGATNEKLFF
TRBD1	-	TRBJ2-7	TRBV6-6	TGTGCCAGCAGTTCGGGACAGGGAAGCTACGAGCAGTACTTC	CASSSGQGSYEQYF
-	-	TRBJ1-5	TRBV18	TGTGCCAGCTCGCAGGGGAATGGCAATCAGCCCCAGCATTTT	CASSQGNGNQPQHF
-	-	TRBJ2-3	TRBV11-2	TGTGCCAGCAGCCGGTGGACAGCTCAAGATACGCAGTATTTT	CASSRWTAQDTQYF
-	-	TRBJ2-1	TRBV6-5	TGTGCCAGCAGTTACAGGGGAAACTCCTACAATGAGCAGTTCTTC	CASSYRGNSYNEQFF
-	-	TRBJ2-5	TRBV5-4	TGTGCCAGCAGCCGTCCGGACCCAGGGCGAGGGGACCAGTACTTC	CASSRPDPGRGDQYF
TRBD2	-	TRBJ2-1	TRBV7-3	TGTGCCAGCACCCCTCGTATAATAGCGGGAGGATTGGTCTTC	CASTPRIIAGGLVF
-	-	TRBJ2-7	TRBV19	TGTGCCAGTAGCCTAGAGGGGCGGAGACAGTACTTC	CASSLEGRRQYF
-	few	TRBJ1-1	TRBV28	TGTGCCAGCAGTATCCCTACAGGGCCACGTGAAGCTTTCTTT	CASSIPTGPREAFF
TRBD2	-	TRBJ2-7	TRBV7-2	TGTGCCAGCAGCTTAGGAACTAGCGGGAGCTCCTACGAGCAGTACTTC	CASSLGTSGSSYEQYF
TRBD2	-	TRBJ2-3	TRBV7-9	TGTGCCAGCAGCCCGACTAGCGGGGGCACAGATACGCAGTATTTT	CASSPTSGGTDTQYF
TRBD2	-	TRBJ2-1	TRBV2	TGTGCCAGCAGCTATGGACTAGGAGCTATCAATGAGCAGTTCTTC	CASSYGLGAINEQFF
TRBD2	-	TRBJ2-2	TRBV5-8	TGTGCCAGCAGCTTGAGCCTAGCGGTGTTTACGAACACCGGGGAGCTGTTTTTT	CASSLSLAVFTNTGELFF
TRBD2	once	TRBJ2-7	TRBV2	TGTGCCAGCAGTGAATCGCGCGGGAGCTACGAGCAGTACTTC	CASSESRGSYEQYF
-	-	TRBJ1-2	TRBV19	TGTGCCAGTAGTATCCCCTTGACACCCTACTATGGCTACACCTTC	CASSIPLTPYYGYTF
-	-	TRBJ2-7	TRBV19	TGTGCCAGTAGTCTTAGCGGCTCCTACGAGCAGTACTTC	CASSLSGSYEQYF
TRBD2	-	TRBJ2-7	TRBV7-9	TGTGCCAGCAGCCCCCAGAGGGCTAGCGGGAGGTACGAGCAGTACTTC	CASSPQRASGRYEQYF
TRBD2	-	TRBJ2-3	TRBV5-4	TGTGCCAGCAGCATAGCTACTCTAGCGGCTAGCACAGATACGCAGTATTTT	CASSIATLAASTDTQYF
TRBD2	-	TRBJ2-5	TRBV6-5	TGTGCCAGCAGTCGACTAGCGGGAGGCCAAGAGACCCAGTACTTC	CASSRLAGGQETQYF
TRBD2	-	TRBJ2-1	TRBV6-1	TGTGCCCGGGGGGGGAGGGCCGTGGATGAGCAGTTCTTC	CARGGRAVDEQFF
-	-	TRBJ1-2	TRBV5-1	TGCGCCAGCAGCCTTAATGCCCGCTACACCTTC	CASSLNARYTF
TRBD2	-	TRBJ2-5	TRBV25-1	TGTGCCAGCAGTGAAGAAAGGGGTCTAGCGGCGAGGGAGACCCAGTACTTC	CASSEERGLAARETQYF
TRBD1	-	TRBJ1-5	TRBV18	TGTGCCAGCTCCCGCACAGGGGGAGTACTGTATAGCAATCAGCCCCAGCATTTT	CASSRTGGVLYSNQPQHF
-	-	TRBJ2-7	TRBV19	TGTGCCAGTAGTATAGCGGGTACCTACGAGCAGTACTTC	CASSIAGTYEQYF
-	-	TRBJ1-3	TRBV5-5	TGTGCCAGCCAAAGTGGAAACACCATATATTTT	CASQSGNTIYF
TRBD2	-	TRBJ2-7	TRBV19	TGTGCCAGTAGGCCGCGGGAGAACAGCCACGAGCAGTACTTC	CASRPRENSHEQYF
TRBD2	-	TRBJ2-2	TRBV9	TGTGCCAGCAGCGACGAACTAGCGGGACGGGAGCTGTTTTTT	CASSDELAGRELFF
TRBD1	-	TRBJ2-7	TRBV18	TGTGCCAGCTCAGGGACAGGGATCTCCTACGAGCAGTACTTC	CASSGTGISYEQYF